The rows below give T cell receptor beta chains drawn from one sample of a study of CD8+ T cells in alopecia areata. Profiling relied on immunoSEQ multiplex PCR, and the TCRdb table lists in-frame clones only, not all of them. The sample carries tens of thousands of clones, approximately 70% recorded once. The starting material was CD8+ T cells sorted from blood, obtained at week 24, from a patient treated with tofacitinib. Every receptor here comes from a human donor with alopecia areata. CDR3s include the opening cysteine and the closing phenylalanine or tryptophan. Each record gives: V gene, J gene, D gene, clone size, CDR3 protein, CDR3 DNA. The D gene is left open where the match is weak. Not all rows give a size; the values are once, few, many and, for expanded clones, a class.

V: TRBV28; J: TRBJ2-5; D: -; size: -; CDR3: CASSSGGGLQETQYF; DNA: TGTGCCAGCAGCTCAGGCGGGGGCCTCCAAGAGACCCAGTACTTC
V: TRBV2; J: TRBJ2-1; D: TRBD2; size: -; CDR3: CASSDRAGGNNEQFF; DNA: TGTGCCAGCAGTGATAGAGCGGGGGGTAACAATGAGCAGTTCTTC
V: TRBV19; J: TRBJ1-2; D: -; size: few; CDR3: CASSPGTLYGYTF; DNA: TGTGCCAGTAGTCCAGGGACACTCTATGGCTACACCTTC
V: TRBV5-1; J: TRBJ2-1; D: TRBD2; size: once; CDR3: CASSLAAGGPQIEQFF; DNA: TGCGCCAGCAGCTTGGCCGCGGGGGGGCCCCAGATAGAGCAGTTCTTC
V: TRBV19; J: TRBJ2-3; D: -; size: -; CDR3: CASSAGARVSTDTQYF; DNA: TGTGCCAGTAGCGCGGGGGCCAGGGTTAGCACAGATACGCAGTATTTT
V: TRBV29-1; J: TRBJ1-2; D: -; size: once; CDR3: CSVFIPQNYGYTF; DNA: TGCAGCGTCTTTATCCCACAGAACTATGGCTACACCTTC
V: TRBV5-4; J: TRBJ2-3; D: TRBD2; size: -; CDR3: CASSEVLAGLTDTQYF; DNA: TGTGCCAGCAGCGAGGTACTAGCGGGACTCACAGATACGCAGTATTTT
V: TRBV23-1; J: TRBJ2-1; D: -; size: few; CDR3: CASSQIGRDRWDYNEQFF; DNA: TGCGCCAGCAGTCAAATTGGGCGTGACAGGTGGGATTACAATGAGCAGTTCTTC
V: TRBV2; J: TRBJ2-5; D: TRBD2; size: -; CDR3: CASSEGGRNYQETQYF; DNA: TGTGCCAGCAGTGAAGGCGGGAGGAATTACCAAGAGACCCAGTACTTC
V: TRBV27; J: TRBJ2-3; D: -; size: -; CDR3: CASSLSFAGSDTQYF; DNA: TGTGCCAGCAGTTTATCTTTCGCGGGGTCCGATACGCAGTATTTT
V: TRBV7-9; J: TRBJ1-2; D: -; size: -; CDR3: CASSGDDYGYTF; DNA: TGTGCCAGCAGCGGCGACGACTATGGCTACACCTTC
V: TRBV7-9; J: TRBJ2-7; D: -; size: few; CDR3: CASSLDPTRHEQYF; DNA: TGTGCCAGCAGCTTAGATCCGACAAGACACGAGCAGTACTTC
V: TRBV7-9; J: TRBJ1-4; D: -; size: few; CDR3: CASSPNWALLGEKLFF; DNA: TGTGCCAGCAGCCCAAATTGGGCTCTCTTGGGTGAAAAACTGTTTTTT
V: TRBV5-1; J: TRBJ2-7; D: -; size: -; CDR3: CASSLGLDNSYEQYF; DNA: TGCGCCAGCAGCTTGGGACTGGACAACTCCTACGAGCAGTACTTC
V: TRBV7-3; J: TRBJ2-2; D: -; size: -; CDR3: CASSLAGANTGELFF; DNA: TGTGCCAGCAGCTTAGCTGGCGCGAACACCGGGGAGCTGTTTTTT
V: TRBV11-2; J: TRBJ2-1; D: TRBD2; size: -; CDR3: CASSLWLAGRHEQFF; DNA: TGTGCCAGCAGCTTATGGTTAGCGGGGCGTCATGAGCAGTTCTTC
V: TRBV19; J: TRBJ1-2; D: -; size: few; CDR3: CATSPGRGYGYTF; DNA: TGTGCCACCAGCCCCGGCCGGGGATATGGCTACACCTTC